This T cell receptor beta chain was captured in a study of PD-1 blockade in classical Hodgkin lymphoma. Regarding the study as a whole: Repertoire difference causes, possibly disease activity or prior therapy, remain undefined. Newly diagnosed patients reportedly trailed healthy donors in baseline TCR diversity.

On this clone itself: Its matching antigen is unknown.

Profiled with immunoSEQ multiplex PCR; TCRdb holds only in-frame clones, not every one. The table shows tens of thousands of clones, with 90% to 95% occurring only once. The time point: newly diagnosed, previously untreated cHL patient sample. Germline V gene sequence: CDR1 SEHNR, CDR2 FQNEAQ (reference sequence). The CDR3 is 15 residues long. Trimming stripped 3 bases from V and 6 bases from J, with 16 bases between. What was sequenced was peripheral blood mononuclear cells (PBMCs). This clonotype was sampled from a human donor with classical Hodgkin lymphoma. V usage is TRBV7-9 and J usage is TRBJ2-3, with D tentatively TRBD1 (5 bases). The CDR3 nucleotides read TGTGCCAGCAGCTTGTTCCCCCAGGGCTGGGATACGCAGTATTTT. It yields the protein CASSLFPQGWDTQYF.